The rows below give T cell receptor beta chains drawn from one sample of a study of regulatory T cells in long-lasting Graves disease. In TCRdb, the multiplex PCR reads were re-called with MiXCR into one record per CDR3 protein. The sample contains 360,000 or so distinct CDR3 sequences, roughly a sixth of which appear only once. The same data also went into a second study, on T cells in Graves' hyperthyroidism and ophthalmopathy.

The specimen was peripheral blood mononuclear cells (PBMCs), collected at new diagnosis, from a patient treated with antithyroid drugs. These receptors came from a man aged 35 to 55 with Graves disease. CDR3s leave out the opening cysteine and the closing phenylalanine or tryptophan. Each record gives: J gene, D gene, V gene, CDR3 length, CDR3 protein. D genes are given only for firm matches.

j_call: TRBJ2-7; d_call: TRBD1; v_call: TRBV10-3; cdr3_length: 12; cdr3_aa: AIRQQGKSYEQY
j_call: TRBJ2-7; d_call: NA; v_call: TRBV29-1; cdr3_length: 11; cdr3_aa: SVEKDTSYEQY
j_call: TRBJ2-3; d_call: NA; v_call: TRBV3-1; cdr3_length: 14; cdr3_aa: ASSARGTASTDTQY
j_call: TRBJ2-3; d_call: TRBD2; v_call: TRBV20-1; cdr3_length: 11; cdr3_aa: SASLAGTDTQY
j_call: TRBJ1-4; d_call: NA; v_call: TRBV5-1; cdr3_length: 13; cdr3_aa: ASSLVDRNNEKLF
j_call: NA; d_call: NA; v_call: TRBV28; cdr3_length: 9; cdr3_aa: ASSPRGEQY
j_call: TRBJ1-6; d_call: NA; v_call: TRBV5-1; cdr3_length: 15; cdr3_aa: ASSLDGGAVYNSPLH
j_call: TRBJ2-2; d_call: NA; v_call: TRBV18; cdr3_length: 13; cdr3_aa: ASSPAAGGTGELF
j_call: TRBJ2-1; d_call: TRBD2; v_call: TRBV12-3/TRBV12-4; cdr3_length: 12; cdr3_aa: ANIPGGGADEQF
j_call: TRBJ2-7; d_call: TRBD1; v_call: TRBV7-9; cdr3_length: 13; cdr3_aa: ASSPQTGVPYEQY
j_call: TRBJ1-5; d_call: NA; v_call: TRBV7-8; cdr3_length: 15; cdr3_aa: ASSLEGGVGSAWPQH
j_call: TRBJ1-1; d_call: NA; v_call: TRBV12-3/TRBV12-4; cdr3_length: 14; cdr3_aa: ASSVAGAWPNVEAF
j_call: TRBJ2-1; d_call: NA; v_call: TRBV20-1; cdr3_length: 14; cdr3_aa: SARDLKGWSYNEQF
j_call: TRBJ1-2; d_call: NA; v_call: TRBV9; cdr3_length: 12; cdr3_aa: ASSSPRRGYGYT
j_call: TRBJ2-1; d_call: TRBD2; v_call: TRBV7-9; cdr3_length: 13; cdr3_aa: ASSTSSGGYNEQF
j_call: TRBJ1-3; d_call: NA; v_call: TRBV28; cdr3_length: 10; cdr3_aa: ASSHRENTIY
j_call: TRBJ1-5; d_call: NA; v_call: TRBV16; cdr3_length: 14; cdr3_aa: ASSQSRAESNQPQH
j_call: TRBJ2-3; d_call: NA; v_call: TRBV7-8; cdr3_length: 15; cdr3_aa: ASSQELEFLSTDTQY
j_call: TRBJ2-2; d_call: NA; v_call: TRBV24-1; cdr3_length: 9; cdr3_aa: ATSVTGELF
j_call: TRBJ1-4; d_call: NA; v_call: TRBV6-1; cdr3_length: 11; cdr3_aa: ASSGQFSEKLF
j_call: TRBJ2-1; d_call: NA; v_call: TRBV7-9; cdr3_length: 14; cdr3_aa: ASSTRGRGLYNEQF
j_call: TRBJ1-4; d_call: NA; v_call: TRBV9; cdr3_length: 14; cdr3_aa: ASSVASGTGGEKLF
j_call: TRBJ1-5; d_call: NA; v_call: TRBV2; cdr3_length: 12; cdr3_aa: ASSAAGRNQPQH
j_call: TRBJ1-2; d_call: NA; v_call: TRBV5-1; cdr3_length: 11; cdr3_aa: ASSLGPNYGYT
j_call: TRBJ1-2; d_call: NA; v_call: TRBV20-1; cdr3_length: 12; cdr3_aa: SARSRTANYGYT
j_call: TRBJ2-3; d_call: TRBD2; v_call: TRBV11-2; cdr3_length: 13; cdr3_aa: ASSSQAGVADTQY
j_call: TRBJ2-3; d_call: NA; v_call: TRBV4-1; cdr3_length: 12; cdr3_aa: ASSQPTDTDTQY
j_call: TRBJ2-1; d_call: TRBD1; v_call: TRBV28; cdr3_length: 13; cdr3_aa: ASSLWTGESNEQF